This TCR beta chain was identified during a study of identical twins. The CDR3 extends over 12 amino acids. CDR1 SGHAT and CDR2 FQNNGV come from the germline V gene. Using its own MiXCR run on the 5' RACE reads, TCRdb lists one record per CDR3 protein. The repertoire has about 240,000 distinct CDR3 sequences, 7.5% of them found once; the top ten carry under 6%. The sample was also linked to a second study, of yellow fever vaccine responses in identical twins. Per that paper: Reportedly, twins showed a vaccine T cell response that looked partly convergent and partly personalized.

Sequencing was carried out using CD8+ T cells sorted from blood. This chain links TRBV11-2 with TRBJ2-7; 8 nucleotides agree with TRBD1. The sequence derives from a woman aged 18-35 years in good health. The CDR3 loop is CASSTGQGSSNV. CDR3 DNA sequence: TGTGCCAGCAGCACCGGACAGGGAAGTTCGAACGTC.